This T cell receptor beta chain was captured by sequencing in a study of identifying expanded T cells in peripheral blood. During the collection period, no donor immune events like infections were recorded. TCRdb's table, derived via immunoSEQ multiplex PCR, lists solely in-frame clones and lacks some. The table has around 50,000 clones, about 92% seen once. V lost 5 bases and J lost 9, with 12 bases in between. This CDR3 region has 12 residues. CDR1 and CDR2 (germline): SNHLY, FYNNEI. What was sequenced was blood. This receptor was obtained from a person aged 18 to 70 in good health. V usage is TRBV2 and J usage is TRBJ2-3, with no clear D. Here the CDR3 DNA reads TGTGCCAGCAGTCTCCTAGAAGGGACGCAGTATTTT. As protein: CASSLLEGTQYF.